This TCR beta chain comes out of a study of shared clonotypes between healthy human individuals. CD8 cells classed as naive were CD45RO-negative and positively selected for CCR7, excluding terminally differentiated effector memory CD45RA+ cells. Profiling relied on immunoSEQ multiplex PCR, and the TCRdb table lists in-frame clones only, not all of them. The sample includes 630,000 or so clones, nearly 98% of them seen just once. Study results and limitations: The genetic and exposure-history diversity represented was limited by few donors.

The germline V gene encodes CDR1 MNHEY and CDR2 SMNVEV (reference sequence). The CDR3 runs to 11 residues. The V end was cut by 6 bases, the J end by 7 bases, with 9 bases between. This clone was picked up one time. Its target is not known. V is TRBV27 and J is TRBJ1-2; TRBD1 might be the D (5 bases). This TCR was recovered from a man aged 25-45 years in good health. Sample: naive CD8+ T cells sorted from blood. CDR3 sequence (DNA): TGTGCCAGCAGCGCCGGGGGTGGCTACACCTTC. Its translation: CASSAGGGYTF.